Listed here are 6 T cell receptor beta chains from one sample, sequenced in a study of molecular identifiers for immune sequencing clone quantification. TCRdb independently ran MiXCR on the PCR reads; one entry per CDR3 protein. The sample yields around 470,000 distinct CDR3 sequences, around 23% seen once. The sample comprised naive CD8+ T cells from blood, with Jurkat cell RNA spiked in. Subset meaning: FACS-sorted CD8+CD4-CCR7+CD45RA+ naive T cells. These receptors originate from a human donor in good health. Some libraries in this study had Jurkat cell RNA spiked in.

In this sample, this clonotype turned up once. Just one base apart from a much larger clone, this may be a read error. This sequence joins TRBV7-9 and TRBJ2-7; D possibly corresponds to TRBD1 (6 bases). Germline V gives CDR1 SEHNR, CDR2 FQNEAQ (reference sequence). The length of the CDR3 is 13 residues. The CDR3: CAGSDTGYYEQYF. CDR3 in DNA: TGTGCCGGCAGCGACACAGGGTACTACGAGCAGTACTTC.

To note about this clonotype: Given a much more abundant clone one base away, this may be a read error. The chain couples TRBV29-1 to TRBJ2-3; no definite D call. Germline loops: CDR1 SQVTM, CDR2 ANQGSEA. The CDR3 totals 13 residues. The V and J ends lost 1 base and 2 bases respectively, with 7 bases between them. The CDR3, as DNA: TGCAGCGTTGAAGGGCAGACCACAGATACGCAGTATTTT. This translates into CSVEGQTTDTQYF.

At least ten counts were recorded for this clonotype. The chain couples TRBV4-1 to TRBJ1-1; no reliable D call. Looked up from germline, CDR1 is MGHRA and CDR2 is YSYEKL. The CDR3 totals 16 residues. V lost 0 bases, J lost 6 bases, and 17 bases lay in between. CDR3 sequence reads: CASSQDRTWSLAEAFF. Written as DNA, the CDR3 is TGCGCCAGCAGCCAAGATAGGACCTGGTCTTTAGCTGAAGCTTTCTTT.

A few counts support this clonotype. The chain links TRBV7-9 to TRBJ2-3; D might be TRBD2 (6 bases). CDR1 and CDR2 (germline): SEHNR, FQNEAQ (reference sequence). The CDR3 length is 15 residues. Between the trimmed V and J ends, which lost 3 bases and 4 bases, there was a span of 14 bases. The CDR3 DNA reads TGTGCCAGCAGCTTGACTCGGGAGTTCCCAGATACGCAGTATTTT. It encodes CASSLTREFPDTQYF.

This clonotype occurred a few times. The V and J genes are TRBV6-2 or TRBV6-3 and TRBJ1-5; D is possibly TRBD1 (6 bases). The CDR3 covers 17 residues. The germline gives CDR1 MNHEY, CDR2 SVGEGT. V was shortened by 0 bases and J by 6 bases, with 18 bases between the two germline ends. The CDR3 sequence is CASSYSRGEGVGQPQHF. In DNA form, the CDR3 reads TGTGCCAGCAGTTACTCGCGAGGTGAGGGGGTTGGTCAGCCCCAGCATTTT.

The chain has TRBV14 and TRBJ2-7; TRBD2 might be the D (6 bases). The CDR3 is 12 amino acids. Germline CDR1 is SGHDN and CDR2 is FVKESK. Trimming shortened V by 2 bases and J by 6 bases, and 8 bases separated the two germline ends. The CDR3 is CASSQPGSEQYF. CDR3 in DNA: TGTGCCAGCAGCCAACCCGGGAGCGAGCAGTACTTC.